One and the same sample provided the 19 T cell receptor beta chains below, sequenced in a study of T cell responses to AZD1222 COVID-19 vaccine. Method: immunoSEQ multiplex PCR; TCRdb's copy keeps in-frame clones and lacks some. The table shows about 200,000 clones, with roughly 92% occurring only once. The sequencing used peripheral blood, collected on day 0 of AZD1222 vaccination. All receptors derive from an adult in good health.

Here the CDR3 reads CAWSTGQSVNSPLHF. CDR3 nucleotides: TGTGCCTGGAGTACAGGACAGAGCGTTAATTCACCCCTCCACTTT. This chain uses TRBV30 with TRBJ1-6; a possible D gene is TRBD1 (6 bases). From germline, CDR1 is GTSNPN and CDR2 SVGIG (reference sequence). V lost 2 bases, J lost 6 bases, and 14 bases lay in between. This CDR3 contains 15 residues.

This clone was detected only a few times. The chain recombines TRBV7-9 with TRBJ1-6; TRBD1 aligns across 9 bases. Germline lookup yields CDR1 SEHNR and CDR2 FQNEAQ (reference sequence). V lost 4 bases and J lost 9; bases outside the gene matches: 4. The CDR3 spans 14 residues. The CDR3 DNA reads as TGTGCCAGCAGCTCGGGACAGGGTGGTTCACCCCTCCACTTT. Residues: CASSSGQGGSPLHF.

J is TRBJ1-3 and V is TRBV18; 7 bases map to TRBD1. Looked up from germline, CDR1 is KGHSH and CDR2 is LQKENI. The CDR3 sequence is 16 residues long. Losses at the gene ends were 3 bases for V and 6 bases for J; bases not matched to a gene: 11. The CDR3 loop reads CASSPPPNRGENTIYF. DNA for the CDR3: TGTGCCAGCTCACCCCCCCCGAACAGGGGTGAAAACACCATATATTTT.

This sequence joins TRBV15 and TRBJ1-5; D gene ambiguous. V dropped 0 bases and J dropped 2 bases, with 11 bases sitting between them. The germline V gene encodes CDR1 LNHNV and CDR2 YYDKDF (reference sequence). The CDR3 is 16 amino acids. The CDR3, as DNA: TGTGCCACCAGCAGAGATCGAGGGATCGGCAATCAGCCCCAGCATTTT. Its translation is CATSRDRGIGNQPQHF.

The genes are TRBV7-8 and TRBJ2-2; D remains ambiguous. The germline gives CDR1 SGHVS, CDR2 FQNEAQ. The V end lost 8 bases, the J end lost 5 bases, and 9 bases lay between the germline ends. This CDR3 region has 12 residues. The CDR3 nucleotides are TGTGCCAGCGAGACACTTACCGGGGAGCTGTTTTTT. Translation: CASETLTGELFF.

CDR3 in DNA: TGTGCCAGCAGCCCGGGCACCGGGGAGCTGTTTTTT. Translating it yields CASSPGTGELFF. J is TRBJ2-2 and V is TRBV6-6; D unclear. In germline, CDR1 is MNHNY, CDR2 SVGAGI (reference sequence). This CDR3 is 12 amino acids long. V lost 6 bases to trimming and J lost 4 bases, with 6 bases between them.

CDR3: CASSEGGDIASYGYTF. The CDR3 DNA sequence: TGTGCCAGCAGTGAAGGTGGGGACATTGCCTCCTATGGCTACACCTTC. The chain has TRBV2 and TRBJ1-2, with D perhaps matching TRBD1 (6 bases). In germline, CDR1 is SNHLY, CDR2 FYNNEI. CDR3 size: 16 residues. Between the trimmed V and J ends, which lost 1 base and 4 bases, there was a span of 16 bases.

This clone has just one count. The CDR3 coding sequence is TGTGCCAGCAGCTTCTCCCCGTGGTCAATGAACACTGAAGCTTTCTTT. Its protein is CASSFSPWSMNTEAFF. V and J are TRBV7-9 and TRBJ1-1, with unresolved D. This CDR3 is 16 amino acids long. V was clipped by 3 bases and J by 0 bases, with 14 bases between them. Per germline, CDR1 SEHNR and CDR2 FQNEAQ (reference sequence).

In its sample, this clone was seen once. V and J are TRBV6-5 and TRBJ2-7; no reliable D call. This CDR3 is 11 amino acids long. The V gene's germline CDR1 is MNHEY and CDR2 SVGAGI. The germline V and J ends were trimmed by 5 bases and 11 bases, with 13 bases remaining between them. The CDR3 protein is CASSNNQHKYF. The CDR3 region has the DNA TGTGCCAGCAGTAATAACCAGCATAAGTACTTC.

This rearrangement joins TRBV9 to TRBJ1-6; D is uncertain. CDR3 length equals 15 residues. Trimming took 0 bases from V and 6 from J, leaving 10 bases between them. Germline V gene lookup returns CDR1 SGDLS and CDR2 YYNGEE. The CDR3 reads CASSVAGTVNSPLHF. The CDR3 coding sequence is TGTGCCAGCAGCGTAGCTGGTACAGTTAATTCACCCCTCCACTTT.

The rearrangement joins TRBV3-1 (or the pseudogene TRBV3-2) to TRBJ1-2, with 7 bases lining up with TRBD1. This CDR3 spans 14 amino acids. Germline V gene sequence: CDR1 LGHDT, CDR2 YNNKEL (reference sequence). The trim removed 0 bases at V and 8 bases at J, leaving 6 bases unmatched. DNA of the CDR3: TGTGCCAGCAGCCAAGATCTTAACAGGGGAGGCTACACCTTC. It encodes CASSQDLNRGGYTF.

The chain recombines TRBV7-3 with TRBJ1-1; D is ambiguous. Germline CDR1 and CDR2: SGHTA and FQGTGA. This CDR3 comprises 15 residues. The V gene lost 9 bases and the J gene lost 0 bases, with 17 bases spanning the gap. CDR3 sequence reads: CASRSFVQLNTEAFF. DNA for the CDR3: TGTGCCAGTCGGAGTTTTGTACAATTGAACACTGAAGCTTTCTTT.

This clone has just one count. The identical CDR3 is also encoded by other nucleotide sequences in the sample. The chain has TRBV5-4 and TRBJ1-1; tentative D call: TRBD1 (5 bases). Deletions cut 1 base from V and 4 bases from J, with 8 bases between. Germline-derived CDR1 and CDR2 are SGHNT and YYREEE (reference sequence). The CDR3 is made up of 13 amino acids. Here the CDR3 reads CASSLTGGTEAFF. CDR3 bases: TGTGCCAGCAGCTTGACGGGGGGCACTGAAGCTTTCTTT.

V gene TRBV19 combines with J gene TRBJ2-7; 9 bases line up with TRBD1. Germline CDR1 is LNHDA and CDR2 is SQIVND (reference sequence). The CDR3 is made up of 14 amino acids. The J segment lost 6 bases and the V segment lost 3 bases, leaving 6 bases of the junction unmatched. The CDR3 loop is CASSMGTGIIEQYF. Written as DNA, the CDR3 is TGTGCCAGTAGTATGGGGACAGGGATTATCGAGCAGTACTTC.

The CDR3: CASRSGTGEYGYTF. The CDR3 DNA is TGTGCCAGCAGGAGCGGGACAGGAGAATATGGCTACACCTTC. This chain uses TRBV7-2 with TRBJ1-2; 8 bases fit TRBD1. With 6 bases clipped from V and 5 bases from J, the junction kept 8 bases outside the gene matches. Germline loops: CDR1 SGHTA, CDR2 FQGNSA. This CDR3 is 14 amino acids long.

This chain joins TRBV14 and TRBJ2-6, with 10 nucleotides matching TRBD1. Germline CDR1 is SGHDN and CDR2 is FVKESK. The V and J ends lost 5 bases and 0 bases, in that order; junction bases with no gene match: 7. This CDR3 is 18 amino acids long. DNA for the CDR3: TGTGCCAGCAGCGACCGGGACAGGGGTTACTCTGGGGCCAACGTCCTGACTTTC. It encodes CASSDRDRGYSGANVLTF.

V is TRBV9 and J is TRBJ1-2, with D perhaps TRBD1 (6 bases). Germline V gives CDR1 SGDLS, CDR2 YYNGEE. This CDR3 region has 11 residues. With 3 bases removed from V and 8 bases from J, the gap between germline ends came to 8 bases. CDR3 nucleotides: TGTGCCAGCAGCGAGGGGGTCGGCTACACCTTC. This codes for CASSEGVGYTF.

V gene TRBV11-2 combines with J gene TRBJ1-2, with D possibly matching TRBD1 (5 bases). Trimming stripped 5 bases from V and 3 bases from J, with 16 bases between. The CDR3 covers 15 residues. Looked up from germline, CDR1 is SGHAT and CDR2 is FQNNGV. The CDR3 sequence: CASSPHQRGHYGYTF. The DNA for the CDR3 is TGTGCCAGCAGCCCCCACCAACGGGGCCACTATGGCTACACCTTC.

The J gene is TRBJ2-2, the V gene TRBV7-2; D call uncertain. Trimming took off 7 bases at V and 6 bases at J, with 18 bases between the two ends. The V gene's germline CDR1 is SGHTA and CDR2 FQGNSA. The length of the CDR3 is 15 residues. The CDR3 nucleotides read TGTGCCAGCAAATCGCCGACGCCCGTGTCCGGGGAGCTGTTTTTT. Residues: CASKSPTPVSGELFF.